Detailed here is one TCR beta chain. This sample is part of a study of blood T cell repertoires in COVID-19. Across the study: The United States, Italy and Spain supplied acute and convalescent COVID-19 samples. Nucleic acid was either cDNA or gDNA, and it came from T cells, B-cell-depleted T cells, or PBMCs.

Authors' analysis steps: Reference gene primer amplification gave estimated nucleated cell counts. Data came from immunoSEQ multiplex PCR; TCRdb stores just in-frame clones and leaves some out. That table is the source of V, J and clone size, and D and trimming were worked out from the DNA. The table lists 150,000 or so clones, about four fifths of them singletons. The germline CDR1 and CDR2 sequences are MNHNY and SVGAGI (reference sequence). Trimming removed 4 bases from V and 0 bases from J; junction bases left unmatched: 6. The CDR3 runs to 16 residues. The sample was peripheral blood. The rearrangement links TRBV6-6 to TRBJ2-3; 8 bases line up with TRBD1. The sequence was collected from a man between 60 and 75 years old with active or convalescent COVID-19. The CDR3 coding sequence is TGTGCCAGCAGTTCCGGACAGGGCACTAGCACAGATACGCAGTATTTT. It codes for CASSSGQGTSTDTQYF.